These T cell receptor beta chains were read from a single sample in a study of identifying expanded T cells in peripheral blood. Produced via immunoSEQ multiplex PCR; TCRdb's table is partial and in-frame only. The sample records 100,000 or so clones, about 90% being singletons. Sequences were obtained from blood. The receptors were sampled from a person between 18 and 75 years old in good health. Each CDR3 is given with its conserved first and last residue. D genes are given only for firm matches. Clone size is shown for a subset of rows, as once, few, many or a class of expanded clone.

length: 14
J: TRBJ1-2
D: .
size: .
V: TRBV2
DNA: TGTGCCAGCAGGTACAGGGCCAAAAACTATGGCTACACCTTC
CDR3: CASRYRAKNYGYTF

length: 17
J: TRBJ1-2
D: TRBD1
size: .
V: TRBV9
DNA: TGTGCCAGCAGCGACTCCCCCGACAGGGACCAAATATATGGCTACACCTTC
CDR3: CASSDSPDRDQIYGYTF

length: 12
J: TRBJ1-1
D: .
size: .
V: TRBV30
DNA: TGTGCCTGGAGTGATACGAACACTGAAGCTTTCTTT
CDR3: CAWSDTNTEAFF

length: 15
J: TRBJ2-3
D: TRBD1
size: .
V: TRBV18
DNA: TGTGCCAGCTCACCAAGACAGGGGAGCACAGATACGCAGTATTTT
CDR3: CASSPRQGSTDTQYF

length: 18
J: TRBJ1-3
D: .
size: .
V: TRBV19
DNA: TGTGCCAGACCGACAGTGTCGTCCCAAAAAAGCTCTGGAAACACCATATATTTT
CDR3: CARPTVSSQKSSGNTIYF

length: 13
J: TRBJ2-7
D: .
size: .
V: TRBV6-6
DNA: TGTGCCAGCAGTTATACACCTGGCTACGAGCAGTACTTC
CDR3: CASSYTPGYEQYF

length: 14
J: TRBJ2-7
D: .
size: .
V: TRBV5-6
DNA: TGTGCCAGCAGCTTGGCCTACAGGGCCAACGAGCAGTACTTC
CDR3: CASSLAYRANEQYF

length: 10
J: TRBJ2-7
D: .
size: .
V: TRBV7-7
DNA: TGTGCCAGCACGCGGGCCGAAGAGTACTTC
CDR3: CASTRAEEYF

length: 14
J: TRBJ2-1
D: TRBD1
size: .
V: TRBV5-1
DNA: TGCGCCAGCAGCCCATATGACAGGGACAATGAGCAGTTCTTC
CDR3: CASSPYDRDNEQFF

length: 14
J: TRBJ2-3
D: .
size: .
V: TRBV5-1
DNA: TGCGCCAGCAGCTTCGGACAGATTAAGGATACGCAGTATTTT
CDR3: CASSFGQIKDTQYF

length: 13
J: TRBJ2-5
D: .
size: .
V: TRBV27
DNA: TGTGCCAGCAGTTGGGGATCCCAAGAGACCCAGTACTTC
CDR3: CASSWGSQETQYF

length: 16
J: TRBJ2-2
D: .
size: .
V: TRBV5-1
DNA: TGCGCCAGCAGCTTGGTCCTTACAGAAAACACCGGGGAGCTGTTTTTT
CDR3: CASSLVLTENTGELFF

length: 15
J: TRBJ1-5
D: TRBD1
size: once
V: TRBV10-3
DNA: TGTGCCATCAGTCGGGACAGGGCCAGCAATCAGCCCCAGCATTTT
CDR3: CAISRDRASNQPQHF

length: 16
J: TRBJ2-3
D: .
size: .
V: TRBV19
DNA: TGTGCCAGTAGTGGCGGGGACAGCCCTAGCACAGATACGCAGTATTTT
CDR3: CASSGGDSPSTDTQYF

length: 14
J: TRBJ1-5
D: .
size: .
V: TRBV6-8
DNA: TGTGCCAGCAGTTACCCCCGGGGGCATCAGCCCCAGCATTTT
CDR3: CASSYPRGHQPQHF

length: 18
J: TRBJ2-1
D: TRBD2
size: once
V: TRBV5-1
DNA: TGCGCCAGCAGCTCTACCTCCGGGACTAGCGGGATCGGAAATGAGCAGTTCTTC
CDR3: CASSSTSGTSGIGNEQFF

length: 13
J: TRBJ2-2
D: .
size: .
V: TRBV5-1
DNA: TGCGCCAGCAGCTCACAGGACACCGGGGAGCTGTTTTTT
CDR3: CASSSQDTGELFF

length: 12
J: TRBJ1-2
D: TRBD1
size: .
V: TRBV7-2
DNA: TGTGCCAGGGACCGGGACAGGCTCCTTCTCACCTTC
CDR3: CARDRDRLLLTF

length: 16
J: TRBJ2-2
D: .
size: .
V: TRBV1
DNA: TGCACCAGCAGCGGGGCAGGGGGTTTGTGTACCGGGGAGCTGTTTTTT
CDR3: CTSSGAGGLCTGELFF

length: 14
J: TRBJ2-3
D: TRBD2
size: .
V: TRBV15
DNA: TGTGCCACCAGCAGAGCGCTAGCGGCAGATACGCAGTATTTT
CDR3: CATSRALAADTQYF

length: 14
J: TRBJ1-2
D: .
size: .
V: TRBV7-9
DNA: TGTGCCAGCAGCTTAGGGACAGCCTTCTATGGCTACACCTTC
CDR3: CASSLGTAFYGYTF

length: 15
J: TRBJ1-1
D: .
size: .
V: TRBV5-6
DNA: TGTGCCAGCAGCCGGCGGACAGCGAGGAACACTGAAGCTTTCTTT
CDR3: CASSRRTARNTEAFF

length: 15
J: TRBJ1-2
D: .
size: few
V: TRBV4-1
DNA: TGCGCCAGCAGCCAAGAGGAGAACAAGGTCTCTGGCTACACCTTC
CDR3: CASSQEENKVSGYTF

length: 15
J: TRBJ1-2
D: TRBD1
size: .
V: TRBV9
DNA: TGTGCCAGCAGCAAAACAGGGGCCCCCCAGGCTGGCTACACCTTC
CDR3: CASSKTGAPQAGYTF

length: 13
J: TRBJ1-5
D: .
size: .
V: TRBV5-1
DNA: TGCGCCAGCAGCTTAGGGGGGGATCAGCCCCAGCATTTT
CDR3: CASSLGGDQPQHF

length: 14
J: TRBJ2-1
D: TRBD2
size: once
V: TRBV29-1
DNA: TGCAGCGTTAACGGGGGGGGGAATTTCAATGAGCAGTTCTTC
CDR3: CSVNGGGNFNEQFF

length: 17
J: TRBJ1-2
D: .
size: .
V: TRBV29-1
DNA: TGCAGCGTTGATACGGGGTCCGGAGCTTTTTCGGGCTATGGCTACACCTTC
CDR3: CSVDTGSGAFSGYGYTF

length: 18
J: TRBJ1-1
D: .
size: .
V: TRBV5-1
DNA: TGCGCCAGCAGCTTGGGCGGAACAGGGCTGGGGATGAACACTGAAGCTTTCTTT
CDR3: CASSLGGTGLGMNTEAFF

length: 12
J: TRBJ2-4
D: TRBD1
size: .
V: TRBV19
DNA: TGTGCCAGTAGCCCAACAGGGGGGATTCAGTACTTC
CDR3: CASSPTGGIQYF

length: 15
J: TRBJ2-6
D: .
size: .
V: TRBV5-1
DNA: TGCGCCAGCAGCCAGTACAGTGCTGGGGCCAACGTCCTGACTTTC
CDR3: CASSQYSAGANVLTF

length: 15
J: TRBJ2-3
D: .
size: .
V: TRBV6-4
DNA: TGTGCCAGCAGTGATGACGCGGGGACAACAGATACGCAGTATTTT
CDR3: CASSDDAGTTDTQYF

length: 14
J: TRBJ2-7
D: TRBD2
size: .
V: TRBV29-1
DNA: TGCAGTGCTACCTCAGGGCTAGCGGGGCGTGGGCAGTACTTC
CDR3: CSATSGLAGRGQYF

length: 19
J: TRBJ2-6
D: TRBD1
size: .
V: TRBV4-3
DNA: TGCGCCAGCAGCCAATGGCCCCAGGGGGCTACCTCTGGGGCCAACGTCCTGACTTTC
CDR3: CASSQWPQGATSGANVLTF

length: 14
J: TRBJ1-1
D: .
size: .
V: TRBV7-9
DNA: TGTGCCAGCAGCTTTCAGGGGATGAACACTGAAGCTTTCTTT
CDR3: CASSFQGMNTEAFF

length: 14
J: TRBJ1-1
D: .
size: .
V: TRBV10-2
DNA: TGCGCCAGCAGTGATAAGGTGTTGAACACTGAAGCTTTCTTT
CDR3: CASSDKVLNTEAFF

length: 14
J: TRBJ1-1
D: TRBD1
size: .
V: TRBV27
DNA: TGTGCCAGCAGTGGGGGGACAGGGAGGTCTGAAGCTTTCTTT
CDR3: CASSGGTGRSEAFF

length: 13
J: TRBJ1-5
D: .
size: .
V: TRBV30
DNA: TGTGCCTGGAGTGTAGACGAAGAGCAGCCCCAGCATTTT
CDR3: CAWSVDEEQPQHF

length: 14
J: TRBJ1-2
D: TRBD1
size: few
V: TRBV19
DNA: TGTGCCAGTAGTATTAAGGGGGCAAACTATGGCTACACCTTC
CDR3: CASSIKGANYGYTF

length: 15
J: TRBJ2-7
D: .
size: .
V: TRBV2
DNA: TGTGCCAGCAGTGAAGTACAGGAACTCTCCTACGAGCAGTACTTC
CDR3: CASSEVQELSYEQYF

length: 12
J: TRBJ1-3
D: .
size: .
V: TRBV19
DNA: TGTGCCAGTAGTATCCCTCCAAACACCATATATTTT
CDR3: CASSIPPNTIYF

length: 15
J: TRBJ2-5
D: .
size: .
V: TRBV25-1
DNA: TGTGCCAGCAGTCCCGTCAGACTAGTCCAAGAGACCCAGTACTTC
CDR3: CASSPVRLVQETQYF

length: 17
J: TRBJ1-6
D: TRBD1
size: .
V: TRBV5-5
DNA: TGTGCCAGCAGCCCAGCCCTCGGACAGGCCATTAATTCACCCCTCCACTTT
CDR3: CASSPALGQAINSPLHF

length: 13
J: TRBJ2-1
D: .
size: .
V: TRBV5-4
DNA: TGTGCCAGCAGCTTGGTAGGGACGAATGAGCAGTTCTTC
CDR3: CASSLVGTNEQFF

length: 14
J: TRBJ1-4
D: .
size: .
V: TRBV19
DNA: TGTGCCAGTAACCCCAGGGTCACTAATGAAAAACTGTTTTTT
CDR3: CASNPRVTNEKLFF

length: 18
J: TRBJ2-3
D: TRBD1
size: once
V: TRBV10-2
DNA: TGCGCCAGCAGAGCCGGGACAGGGGCCTTTCTTAGCACAGATACGCAGTATTTT
CDR3: CASRAGTGAFLSTDTQYF

length: 16
J: TRBJ2-2
D: .
size: once
V: TRBV18
DNA: TGTGCCAGCTCACCAAATTTCGGGGTGAACACCGGGGAGCTGTTTTTT
CDR3: CASSPNFGVNTGELFF

length: 15
J: TRBJ1-2
D: .
size: .
V: TRBV7-2
DNA: TGTGCCAGCAGCCTCGACGCCCGTCCTAACTATGGCTACACCTTC
CDR3: CASSLDARPNYGYTF

length: 18
J: TRBJ1-1
D: TRBD1
size: .
V: TRBV15
DNA: TGTGCCACCAGCAAGGGTCTTATAGGGGGCCAGCGGAACACTGAAGCTTTCTTT
CDR3: CATSKGLIGGQRNTEAFF

length: 15
J: TRBJ2-3
D: TRBD1
size: .
V: TRBV2
DNA: TGTGCCAGCAGTCGGGACAGGGATCCCACAGATACGCAGTATTTT
CDR3: CASSRDRDPTDTQYF

length: 16
J: TRBJ2-7
D: TRBD2
size: .
V: TRBV7-2
DNA: TGTGCCAGCAGCCCAAAGGGACTAGCGGGGGGCTACGAGCAGTACTTC
CDR3: CASSPKGLAGGYEQYF

length: 14
J: TRBJ2-2
D: TRBD2
size: few
V: TRBV6-4
DNA: TGTGCCAGCAGTGACGGGAGGGACACCGGGGAGCTGTTTTTT
CDR3: CASSDGRDTGELFF

length: 13
J: TRBJ1-2
D: .
size: .
V: TRBV6-6
DNA: TGTGCCAGCACCTCAGGGAGAAACCGGGGCTACACCTTC
CDR3: CASTSGRNRGYTF